The present entry profiles one T cell receptor (beta chain) with its context. The sample carries other DNA sequences with the same CDR3. The germline CDR1 and CDR2 sequences are MNHEY and SMNVEV (reference sequence). V was clipped by 5 bases and J by 3 bases; unmatched bases: 1. CDR3 length: 12 amino acids. TCRdb's table, derived via immunoSEQ multiplex PCR, lists solely in-frame clones and lacks some. The sample shows approximately 350,000 clones, 80% to 90% of them seen only once. The source of the sample is a study of blood T cell repertoires in COVID-19. Study summary: The samples span acute and convalescent COVID-19 from the United States, Italy and Spain. Nucleic acid was either cDNA or gDNA, and it came from T cells, B-cell-depleted T cells, or PBMCs.

Participants' own reports of clinical history determined their cohort assignment. The genes are TRBV27 and TRBJ2-7; 7 bases align to TRBD1. Sequencing used PBMCs or T cells enriched from blood (not recorded which). The receptor was derived from a man between 18 and 29 years old who had recovered from COVID-19. The CDR3 DNA reads as TGTGCCAGCAGTCACAGGGGCTACGAGCAGTACTTC. This gives the protein CASSHRGYEQYF.